Detailed here is one T cell receptor beta chain. Trimming took 0 bases from V and 9 from J; bases not matched to a gene: 4. In germline, CDR1 is SGHTA, CDR2 FQGNSA. The CDR3 sequence is 14 residues long. This sample was included in a study of blood T cell repertoires in COVID-19. Some clones are missing from TCRdb's copy, which holds only in-frame ones; the method was immunoSEQ multiplex PCR. The sample lists some 240,000 clones, almost 85% occurring once. The chain uses TRBV7-2 and TRBJ2-1, with 8 bases fitting TRBD2. This clonotype was sampled from a woman in her seventies with COVID-19, enrolled during active disease. The sequenced sample was peripheral blood. DNA of the CDR3: TGTGCCAGCAGCTTAGCGATTAGCGGGATTGAGCAGTTCTTC. It codes for CASSLAISGIEQFF.